One and the same sample provided the 14 T cell receptor beta chains below, sequenced in a study of blood T cell repertoires in COVID-19. Assay: immunoSEQ multiplex PCR; the TCRdb copy retains only in-frame clones and omits some. The table shows 65,000 to 75,000 clones, with roughly 85% occurring only once. Sample: peripheral blood. The receptors shown here come from a woman over 75 with acute or convalescent COVID-19.

The V and J genes are TRBV5-6 and TRBJ2-2; maybe TRBD1 (5 bases). V lost 6 bases to trimming and J lost 6 bases, with 6 bases between them. Germline CDR1 reads SGHDT; CDR2 reads YYEEEE. This CDR3 contains 11 residues. In DNA, the CDR3 is TGTGCCAGCAAGGGGTCCGGGGAGCTGTTTTTT. Translated: CASKGSGELFF.

A single count supports this clone. V usage is TRBV7-8 and J usage is TRBJ2-1; D not certain. CDR1 is SGHVS, CDR2 FQNEAQ, per germline. Deletions cut 2 bases from V and 6 bases from J, with 11 bases between. The CDR3 covers 14 residues. CDR3 protein: CASSLLLVSNEQFF. CDR3 DNA: TGTGCCAGCAGCTTATTGCTAGTTTCCAATGAGCAGTTCTTC.

J is TRBJ2-7 and V is TRBV3-1 (or the pseudogene TRBV3-2); TRBD1 is a possible D gene (6 bases). Germline CDR1 is LGHDT and CDR2 is YNNKEL (reference sequence). The CDR3 contains 17 residues. The germline V and J ends were trimmed by 0 bases and 0 bases, with 15 bases remaining between them. The CDR3 is CASSQDLGDIYSYEQYF. The DNA of the CDR3 is TGTGCCAGCAGCCAAGATCTTGGGGACATATACTCCTACGAGCAGTACTTC.

The chain carries TRBV6-5 and TRBJ1-6; D is ambiguous. The CDR3 extends over 15 amino acids. CDR1 is MNHEY and CDR2 is SVGAGI in the germline V gene. The ends were cut back, 0 bases at V and 8 bases at J, with 11 bases in the middle. DNA for the CDR3: TGTGCCAGCAGTTACTCAAGAGGGCTTGATTCACCCCTCCACTTT. It codes for CASSYSRGLDSPLHF.

This sequence joins TRBV20-1 and TRBJ1-1; D gene uncertain. CDR3 length: 13 amino acids. Trimming cost V 3 bases and J 3 bases, with 11 bases left between them. CDR1 is DFQATT and CDR2 is SNEGSKA in the germline V gene (reference sequence). The CDR3: CSASSGKDTEAFF. For the CDR3, the DNA is TGCAGTGCTAGTTCGGGGAAAGACACTGAAGCTTTCTTT.

The V call is TRBV27, the J call TRBJ1-2; no clear D. The CDR3 has 14 amino acids. Trimming took off 6 bases at V and 3 bases at J, with 14 bases between the two ends. Per the germline V gene, CDR1 is MNHEY and CDR2 is SMNVEV (reference sequence). The CDR3, as DNA: TGTGCCAGCAGACCTCACGTGAGGGACTATGGCTACACCTTC. It specifies CASRPHVRDYGYTF.

The V and J genes are TRBV5-6 and TRBJ2-1; 8 bases line up with TRBD2. The CDR3 contains 19 residues. From germline, CDR1 is SGHDT and CDR2 YYEEEE. V trimming: 0 bases; J trimming: 0 bases; junction bases outside the gene matches: 11. CDR3 nucleotides: TGTGCCAGCAGCTTGGGAGTAGCGGGGTATGATGACTCCTACAATGAGCAGTTCTTC. It codes for CASSLGVAGYDDSYNEQFF.

A few counts support this clone. The chain carries TRBV6-5 and TRBJ1-1, with D possibly TRBD1 on 6 matching bases. This CDR3 is 14 amino acids long. Germline CDR1 and CDR2: MNHEY and SVGAGI. V was cut by 7 bases and J by 1 base, with 13 bases left in between. This chain's CDR3 is CASKNQGTNTEAFF. The CDR3 DNA reads as TGTGCCAGCAAAAATCAGGGGACGAACACTGAAGCTTTCTTT.

V is TRBV18 and J is TRBJ1-5, with 9 bases fitting TRBD1. The CDR3 covers 16 residues. Germline V CDR1 and CDR2: KGHSH, LQKENI. J lost 1 base, V lost 4 bases, and 5 bases had no gene match. CDR3 DNA: TGTGCCAGCTCACAATGGACAGGGGTAAGCAATCAGCCCCAGCATTTT. Translation: CASSQWTGVSNQPQHF.

This clone was recorded once. The V and J genes are TRBV19 and TRBJ2-2; TRBD2 matches at 8 bases. With 3 bases clipped from V and 6 bases from J, the junction kept 6 bases outside the gene matches. The V gene's germline CDR1 is LNHDA and CDR2 SQIVND (reference sequence). This CDR3 is 15 amino acids long. For the CDR3, the DNA is TGTGCCAGTAGTATTCAAGCGGGGGCCGCCGGGGAGCTGTTTTTT. This codes for CASSIQAGAAGELFF.

The chain has TRBV18 and TRBJ1-1, with 8 nucleotides matching TRBD1. The CDR3 is made up of 16 amino acids. After removal of 2 bases from V and 4 bases from J, the junction contained 9 bases not matched to a gene. The germline CDR1 and CDR2 sequences are KGHSH and LQKENI. The CDR3 sequence is CASSPSGTGGGTEAFF. The CDR3 DNA is TGTGCCAGCTCACCATCCGGGACAGGCGGTGGCACTGAAGCTTTCTTT.

This chain connects TRBV7-9 to TRBJ1-2; TRBD1 is a possible D gene (5 bases). V was clipped by 5 bases and J by 7 bases, with 11 bases between them. Germline loops: CDR1 SEHNR, CDR2 FQNEAQ (reference sequence). The CDR3 runs 12 residues. CDR3 nucleotide sequence: TGTGCCAGCAGCCCTACGGACATTGGCTACACCTTC. Residues: CASSPTDIGYTF.

The J gene is TRBJ1-3, the V gene TRBV7-8; 8 bases agree with TRBD1. CDR1 and CDR2 from the germline V gene are SGHVS and FQNEAQ. This CDR3 comprises 15 residues. The V segment lost 0 bases and the J segment 8 bases; nucleotides outside the gene matches: 6. The CDR3 protein is CASSLAGQGADTIYF. For the CDR3, the DNA is TGTGCCAGCAGCTTAGCGGGTCAGGGGGCTGACACCATATATTTT.

The J gene is TRBJ1-2, the V gene TRBV10-2; TRBD1 is a possible D gene (5 bases). CDR1 and CDR2 from the germline V gene are WSHSY and SAAADI. V was clipped by 2 bases and J by 9 bases, with 7 bases between them. This CDR3 contains 11 residues. CDR3 residues: CASSEDSRYTF. The CDR3 nucleotides read TGCGCCAGCAGTGAGGACAGTCGCTACACCTTC.